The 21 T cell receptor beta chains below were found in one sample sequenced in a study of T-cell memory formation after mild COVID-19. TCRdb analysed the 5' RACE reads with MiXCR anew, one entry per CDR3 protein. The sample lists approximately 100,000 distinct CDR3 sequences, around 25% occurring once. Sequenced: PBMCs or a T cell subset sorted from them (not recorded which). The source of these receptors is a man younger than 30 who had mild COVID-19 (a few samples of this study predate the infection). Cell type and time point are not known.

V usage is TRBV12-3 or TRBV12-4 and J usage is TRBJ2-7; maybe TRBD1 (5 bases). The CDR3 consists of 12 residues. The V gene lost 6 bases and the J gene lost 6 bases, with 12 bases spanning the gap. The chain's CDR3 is CASSRRGGEQYV. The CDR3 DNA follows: TGTGCCAGCAGCCGTAGGGGTGGCGAGCAGTACGTC.

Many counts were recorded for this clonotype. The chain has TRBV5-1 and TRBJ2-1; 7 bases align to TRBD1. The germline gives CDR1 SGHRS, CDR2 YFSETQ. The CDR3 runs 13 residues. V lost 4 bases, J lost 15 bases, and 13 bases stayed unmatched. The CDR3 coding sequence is TGCGCCAGCAGCCCAGACAGGGCTCTATTATGGTTCTTC. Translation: CASSPDRALLWFF.

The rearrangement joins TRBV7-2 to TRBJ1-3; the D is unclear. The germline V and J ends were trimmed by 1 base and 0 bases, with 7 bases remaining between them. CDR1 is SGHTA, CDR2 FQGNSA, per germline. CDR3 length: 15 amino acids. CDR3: CASSLDPSSGNTIYF. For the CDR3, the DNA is TGTGCCAGCAGCTTAGACCCGTCCTCTGGAAACACCATATATTTT.

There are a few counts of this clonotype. The CDR3 protein is CASSPSFIQYF. The CDR3 DNA follows: TGTGCCAGCAGCCCTTCTTTCATTCAGTACTTC. This chain links TRBV7-9 with TRBJ2-4; D gene uncertain. Deletions cut 5 bases from V and 9 bases from J, with 8 bases between. The CDR3 sequence is 11 residues long. The germline CDR1 and CDR2 sequences are SEHNR and FQNEAQ (reference sequence).

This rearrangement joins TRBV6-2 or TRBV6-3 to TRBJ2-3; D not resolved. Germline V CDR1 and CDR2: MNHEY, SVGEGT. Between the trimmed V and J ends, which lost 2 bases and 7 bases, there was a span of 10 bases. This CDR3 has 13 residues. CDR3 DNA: TGTGCCAGCAGTTACGGCCGCGGCTATACGCAGTATTTT. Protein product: CASSYGRGYTQYF.

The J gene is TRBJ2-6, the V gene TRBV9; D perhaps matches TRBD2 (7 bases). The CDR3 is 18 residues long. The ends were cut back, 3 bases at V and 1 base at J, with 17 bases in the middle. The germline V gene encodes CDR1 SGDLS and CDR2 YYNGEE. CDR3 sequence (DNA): TGTGCCAGCAGCGGGGAGGGACACCGGAGTTCTGGGGCCAACGTCCTGACTTTC. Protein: CASSGEGHRSSGANVLTF.

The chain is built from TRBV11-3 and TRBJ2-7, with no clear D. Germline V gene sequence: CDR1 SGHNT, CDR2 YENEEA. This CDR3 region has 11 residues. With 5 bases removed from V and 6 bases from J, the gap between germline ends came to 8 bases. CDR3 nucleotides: TGTGCCAGCAGCCCCCCCCTCGAGCAGTACGTC. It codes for CASSPPLEQYV.

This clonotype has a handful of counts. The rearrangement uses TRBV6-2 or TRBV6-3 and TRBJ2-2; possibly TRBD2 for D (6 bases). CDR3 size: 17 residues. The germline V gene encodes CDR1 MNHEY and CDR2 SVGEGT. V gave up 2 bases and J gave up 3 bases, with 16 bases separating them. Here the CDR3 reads CASSYPAGGSHTGELFF. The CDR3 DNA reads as TGTGCCAGCAGTTACCCCGCCGGGGGTAGTCACACCGGGGAGCTGTTTTTT.

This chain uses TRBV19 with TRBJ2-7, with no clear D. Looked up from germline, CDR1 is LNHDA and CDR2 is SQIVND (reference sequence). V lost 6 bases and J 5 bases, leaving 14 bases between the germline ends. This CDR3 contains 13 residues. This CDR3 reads CASSRMGMNEQYF. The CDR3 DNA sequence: TGTGCCAGTAGCCGGATGGGTATGAACGAGCAGTACTTC. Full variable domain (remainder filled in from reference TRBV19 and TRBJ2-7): DGGITQSPKYLFRKEGQNVTLSCEQNLNHDAMYWYRQDPGQGLRLIYYSQIVNDFQKGDIAEGYSVSREKKESFPLTVTSAQKNPTAFYLCASSRMGMNEQYFGPGTRLTVT.

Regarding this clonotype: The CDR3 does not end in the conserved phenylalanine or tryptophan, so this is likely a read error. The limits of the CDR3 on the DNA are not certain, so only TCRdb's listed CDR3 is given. The CDR3 protein is CASSKNAGSG. The chain recombines TRBV21-1 with TRBJ1-6; the table's D call TRBD1 went unverified against the DNA. TRBV21-1 is listed as a pseudogene. The CDR3 is 10 residues long, counting both termini.

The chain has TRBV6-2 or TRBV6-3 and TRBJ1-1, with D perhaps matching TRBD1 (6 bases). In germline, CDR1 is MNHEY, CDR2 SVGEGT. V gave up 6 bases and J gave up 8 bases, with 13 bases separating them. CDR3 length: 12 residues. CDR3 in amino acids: CASSKQGQEAFF. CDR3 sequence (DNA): TGTGCCAGCAGCAAGCAGGGACAAGAAGCTTTCTTT.

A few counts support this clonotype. The CDR3 loop reads CASSLTETADTQYF. In nucleotides, the CDR3 is TGTGCCAGCAGTCTCACGGAGACGGCGGATACGCAGTATTTT. The chain links TRBV27 to TRBJ2-3; D ambiguous. This CDR3 region has 14 residues. Trimming took 5 bases from V and 6 from J, leaving 15 bases between them. Germline CDR1 and CDR2: MNHEY and SMNVEV (reference sequence).

CDR3 DNA sequence: TGCGCCAGCAGCCAAAGGTCGGCAGGGGATTGGCGAACTGAAGCTTTCTTT. This sequence encodes CASSQRSAGDWRTEAFF. The chain recombines TRBV4-1 with TRBJ1-1, with D perhaps TRBD1 (6 bases). The CDR3 extends over 17 amino acids. Trimming pared 2 bases from V and 5 bases from J, leaving 21 bases between. In germline, CDR1 is MGHRA, CDR2 YSYEKL.

CDR3 amino acids: CASSLSGGLNEQFF. As DNA, the CDR3 is TGTGCCAGCAGCTTATCCGGGGGGCTCAATGAGCAGTTCTTC. The V gene is TRBV7-9, the J gene TRBJ2-1; TRBD2 might be the D (7 bases). This CDR3 is 14 amino acids long. CDR1 SEHNR and CDR2 FQNEAQ come from the germline V gene (reference sequence). V lost 2 bases and J lost 6, with 11 bases in between.

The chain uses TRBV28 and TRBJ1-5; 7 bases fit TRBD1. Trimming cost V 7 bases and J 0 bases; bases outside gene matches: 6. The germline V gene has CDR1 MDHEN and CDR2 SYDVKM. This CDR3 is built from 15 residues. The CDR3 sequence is CASTMTGYSNQPQHF. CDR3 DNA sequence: TGTGCCAGCACCATGACAGGGTATAGCAATCAGCCCCAGCATTTT.

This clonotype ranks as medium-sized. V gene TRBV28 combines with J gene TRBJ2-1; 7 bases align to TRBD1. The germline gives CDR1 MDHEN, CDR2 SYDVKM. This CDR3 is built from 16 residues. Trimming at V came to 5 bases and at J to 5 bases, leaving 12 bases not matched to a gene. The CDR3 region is CASSPPRDSHNNEQFF. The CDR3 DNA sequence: TGTGCCAGCAGTCCGCCTCGGGACAGCCACAACAATGAGCAGTTCTTC.

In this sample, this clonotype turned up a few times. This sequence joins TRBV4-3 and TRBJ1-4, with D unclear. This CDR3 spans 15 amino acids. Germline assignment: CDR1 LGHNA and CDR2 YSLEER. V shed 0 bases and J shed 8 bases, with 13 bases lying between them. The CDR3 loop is CASSQEAEVGEKLFF. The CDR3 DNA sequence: TGCGCCAGCAGCCAAGAGGCGGAAGTCGGGGAAAAACTGTTTTTT.

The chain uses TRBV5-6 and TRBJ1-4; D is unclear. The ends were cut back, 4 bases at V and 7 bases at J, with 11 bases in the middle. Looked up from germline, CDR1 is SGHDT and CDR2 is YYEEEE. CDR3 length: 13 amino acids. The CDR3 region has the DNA TGTGCCAGCAGCCCCGGGGAGTCTGAAAAACTGTTTTTT. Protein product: CASSPGESEKLFF.

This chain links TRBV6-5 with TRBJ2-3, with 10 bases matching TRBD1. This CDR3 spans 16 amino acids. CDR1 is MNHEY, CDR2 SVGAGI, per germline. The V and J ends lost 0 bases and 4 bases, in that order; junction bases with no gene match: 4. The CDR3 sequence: CASSYSGTGVADTQYF. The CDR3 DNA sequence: TGTGCCAGCAGTTACTCTGGGACAGGGGTTGCAGATACGCAGTATTTT.

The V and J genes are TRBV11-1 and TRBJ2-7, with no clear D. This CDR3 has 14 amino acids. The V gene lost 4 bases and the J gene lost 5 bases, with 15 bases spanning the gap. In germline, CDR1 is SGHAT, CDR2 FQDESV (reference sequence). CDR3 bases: TGTGCCAGCAGCTCGCTCGGCTGGAGCCACGAGCAGTACTTC. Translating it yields CASSSLGWSHEQYF.

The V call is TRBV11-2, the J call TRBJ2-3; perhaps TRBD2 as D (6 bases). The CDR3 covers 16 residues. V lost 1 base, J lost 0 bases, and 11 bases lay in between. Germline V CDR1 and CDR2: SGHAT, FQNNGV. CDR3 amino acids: CASSLVGGTSTDTQYF. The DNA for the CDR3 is TGTGCCAGCAGCTTAGTTGGGGGGACTAGCACAGATACGCAGTATTTT.